The clone carrying this T cell receptor (beta chain) was detected only once. Its antigen is as yet unknown. These data are taken from a study of blood T cells in healthy people across ages. General observations from the study: Researchers said unsorted PBMCs prevented a conclusive naive versus antigen-experienced comparison.

Using a J-beta primer mix together with a sample-barcoded 5' primer, a second PCR was run for roughly 6 to 12 cycles. TCRdb itself ran the 5' RACE reads through MiXCR, one entry per CDR3 protein. The data hold about 970,000 distinct CDR3 sequences, with approximately 50% observed a single time. From germline, CDR1 is LNHNV and CDR2 YYDKDF (reference sequence). CDR3 length: 15 amino acids. J was trimmed by 1 base and V by 8 bases; bases with no gene match: 7. The chain combines TRBV15 with TRBJ2-2, with 7 bases fitting TRBD2. The clonotype was recovered from a woman aged 55-70 years in good health. Sequenced: blood. Here the CDR3 reads CATGSGGENTGELFF. The CDR3 bases are TGTGCCACCGGGTCGGGGGGAGAGAACACCGGGGAGCTGTTTTTT.